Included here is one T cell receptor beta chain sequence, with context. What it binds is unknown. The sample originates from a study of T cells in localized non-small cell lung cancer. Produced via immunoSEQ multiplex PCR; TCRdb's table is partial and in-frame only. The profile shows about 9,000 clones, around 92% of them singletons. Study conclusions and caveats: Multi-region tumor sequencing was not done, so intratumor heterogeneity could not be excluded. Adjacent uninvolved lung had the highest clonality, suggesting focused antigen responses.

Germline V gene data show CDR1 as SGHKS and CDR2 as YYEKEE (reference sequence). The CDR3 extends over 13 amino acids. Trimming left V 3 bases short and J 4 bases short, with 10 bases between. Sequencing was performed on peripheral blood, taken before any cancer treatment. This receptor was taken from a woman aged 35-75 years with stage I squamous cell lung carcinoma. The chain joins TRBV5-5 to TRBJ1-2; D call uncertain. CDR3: CASSYGVGYGYTF. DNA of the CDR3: TGTGCCAGCAGCTATGGGGTGGGCTATGGCTACACCTTC.